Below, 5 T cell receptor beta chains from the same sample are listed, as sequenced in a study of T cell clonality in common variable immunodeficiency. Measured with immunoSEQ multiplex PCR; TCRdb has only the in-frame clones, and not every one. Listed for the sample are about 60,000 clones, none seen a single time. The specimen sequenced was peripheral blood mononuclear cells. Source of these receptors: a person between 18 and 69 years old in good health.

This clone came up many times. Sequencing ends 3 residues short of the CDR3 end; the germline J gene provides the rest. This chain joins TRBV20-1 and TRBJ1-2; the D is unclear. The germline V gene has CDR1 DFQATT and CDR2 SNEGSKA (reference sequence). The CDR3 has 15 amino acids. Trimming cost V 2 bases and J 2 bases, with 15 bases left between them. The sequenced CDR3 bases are TGCAGTGCTAGATCCATACTAGGAGGCAACTATGGC. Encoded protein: CSARSILGGNYG. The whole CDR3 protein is CSARSILGGNYGYTF.

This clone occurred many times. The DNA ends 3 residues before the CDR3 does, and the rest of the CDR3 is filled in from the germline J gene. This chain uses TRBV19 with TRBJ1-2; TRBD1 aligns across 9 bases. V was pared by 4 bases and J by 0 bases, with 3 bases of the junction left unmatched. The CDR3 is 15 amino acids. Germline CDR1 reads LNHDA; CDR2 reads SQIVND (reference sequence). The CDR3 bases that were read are TGTGCCAGTAGTAAGAGGACAGGGGCTAACTATGGC. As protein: CASSKRTGANYG. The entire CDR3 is CASSKRTGANYGYTF.

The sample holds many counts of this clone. This CDR3 is CSARASGRSSGTDTQYF. CDR3 DNA (partial): TGCAGTGCTAGAGCCAGCGGGAGATCGTCGGGCACAGATACG. This chain joins TRBV20-1 and TRBJ2-3; TRBD2 aligns across 8 bases. The observed sequence ends 3 residues before the CDR3 terminus, with the missing tail filled in from the germline J gene. The germline V gene encodes CDR1 DFQATT and CDR2 SNEGSKA (reference sequence). J was trimmed by 1 base and V by 1 base; bases with no gene match: 10. The CDR3 sequence is 17 residues long.

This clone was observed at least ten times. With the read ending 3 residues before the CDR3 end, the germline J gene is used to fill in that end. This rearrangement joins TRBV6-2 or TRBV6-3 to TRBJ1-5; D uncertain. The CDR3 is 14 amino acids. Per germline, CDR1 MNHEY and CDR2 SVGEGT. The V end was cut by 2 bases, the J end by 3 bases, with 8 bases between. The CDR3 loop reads CASSYEGFNQPQHF. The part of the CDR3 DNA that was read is TGTGCCAGCAGTTACGAAGGTTTCAATCAGCCC.

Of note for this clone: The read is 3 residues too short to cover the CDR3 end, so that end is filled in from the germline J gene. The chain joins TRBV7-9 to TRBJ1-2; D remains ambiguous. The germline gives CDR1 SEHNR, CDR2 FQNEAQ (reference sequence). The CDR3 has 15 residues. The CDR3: CASSLSDSLTLDYTF. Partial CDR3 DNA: TGTGCCAGCAGCTTATCAGACTCCTTAACTCTTGAC.